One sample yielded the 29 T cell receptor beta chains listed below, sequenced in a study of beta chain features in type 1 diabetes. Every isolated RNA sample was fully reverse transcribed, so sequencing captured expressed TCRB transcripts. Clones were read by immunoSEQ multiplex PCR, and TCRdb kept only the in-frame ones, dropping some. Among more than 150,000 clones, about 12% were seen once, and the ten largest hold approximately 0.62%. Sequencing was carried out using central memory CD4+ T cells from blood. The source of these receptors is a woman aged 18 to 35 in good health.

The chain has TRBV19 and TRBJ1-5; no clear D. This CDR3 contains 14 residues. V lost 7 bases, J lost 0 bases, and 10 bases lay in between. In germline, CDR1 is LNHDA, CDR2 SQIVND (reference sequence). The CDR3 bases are TGTGCCAGTATCGGGAGGCTTAGCAATCAGCCCCAGCATTTT. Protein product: CASIGRLSNQPQHF.

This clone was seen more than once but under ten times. The CDR3 DNA sequence: TGTGCCAGCAGTCTCGATCCACAGGGCTTGGATGAAAAACTGTTTTTT. This translates into CASSLDPQGLDEKLFF. The rearrangement links TRBV28 to TRBJ1-4; perhaps TRBD1 as D (6 bases). Trimming pared 5 bases from V and 6 bases from J, leaving 19 bases between. The CDR3 consists of 16 residues. From germline, CDR1 is MDHEN and CDR2 SYDVKM.

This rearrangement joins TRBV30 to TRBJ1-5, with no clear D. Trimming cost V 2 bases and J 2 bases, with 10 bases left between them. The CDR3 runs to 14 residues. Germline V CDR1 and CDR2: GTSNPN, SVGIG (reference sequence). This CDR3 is CAWSPRLGNQPQHF. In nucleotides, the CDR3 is TGTGCCTGGAGTCCCCGACTAGGCAATCAGCCCCAGCATTTT.

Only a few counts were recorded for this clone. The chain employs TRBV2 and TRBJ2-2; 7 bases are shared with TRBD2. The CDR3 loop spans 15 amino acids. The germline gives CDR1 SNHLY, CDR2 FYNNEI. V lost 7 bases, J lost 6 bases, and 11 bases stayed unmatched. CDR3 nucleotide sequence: TGTGCCAGCACGTCTAGCGGAGGACCTCCCGGGGAGCTGTTTTTT. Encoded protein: CASTSSGGPPGELFF.

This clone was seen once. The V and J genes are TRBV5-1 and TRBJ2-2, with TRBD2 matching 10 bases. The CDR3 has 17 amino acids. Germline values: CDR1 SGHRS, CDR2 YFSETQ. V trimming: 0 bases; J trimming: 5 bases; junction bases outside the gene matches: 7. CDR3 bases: TGCGCCAGCAGCTTGGAGCGGGAGGGCGGTCGAACCGGGGAGCTGTTTTTT. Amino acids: CASSLEREGGRTGELFF.

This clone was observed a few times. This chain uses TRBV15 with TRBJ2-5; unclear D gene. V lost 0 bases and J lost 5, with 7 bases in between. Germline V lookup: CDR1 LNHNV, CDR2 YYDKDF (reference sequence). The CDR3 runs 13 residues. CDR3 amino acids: CATSRDIVETQYF. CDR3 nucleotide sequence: TGTGCCACCAGCAGAGATATCGTGGAGACCCAGTACTTC.

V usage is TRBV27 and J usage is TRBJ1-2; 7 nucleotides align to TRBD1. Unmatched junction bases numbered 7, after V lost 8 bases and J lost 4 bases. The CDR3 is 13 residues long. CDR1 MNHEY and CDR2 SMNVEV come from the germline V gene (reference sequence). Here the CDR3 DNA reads TGTGCCAGCGGCAGGACAGGCCTCTATGGCTACACCTTC. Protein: CASGRTGLYGYTF.

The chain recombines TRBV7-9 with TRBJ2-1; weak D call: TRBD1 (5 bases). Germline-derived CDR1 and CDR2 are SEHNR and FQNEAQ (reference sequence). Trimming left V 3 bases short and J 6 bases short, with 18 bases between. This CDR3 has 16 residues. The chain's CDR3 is CASSLSKTATPNEQFF. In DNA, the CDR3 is TGTGCCAGCAGCTTGTCTAAGACAGCTACCCCCAATGAGCAGTTCTTC.

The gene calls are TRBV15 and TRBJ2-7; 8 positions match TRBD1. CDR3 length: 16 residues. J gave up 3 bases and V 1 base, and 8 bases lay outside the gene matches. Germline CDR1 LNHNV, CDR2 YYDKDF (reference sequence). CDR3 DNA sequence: TGTGCCACCAGCAGAGCTCCGACAGGGGTCCTCTACGAGCAGTACTTC. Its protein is CATSRAPTGVLYEQYF.

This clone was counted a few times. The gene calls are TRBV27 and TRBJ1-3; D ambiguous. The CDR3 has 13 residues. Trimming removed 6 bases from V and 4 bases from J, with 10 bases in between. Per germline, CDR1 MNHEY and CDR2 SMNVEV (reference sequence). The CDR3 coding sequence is TGTGCCAGCAGCCAACGGGGAGGAAACACCATATATTTT. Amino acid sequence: CASSQRGGNTIYF.

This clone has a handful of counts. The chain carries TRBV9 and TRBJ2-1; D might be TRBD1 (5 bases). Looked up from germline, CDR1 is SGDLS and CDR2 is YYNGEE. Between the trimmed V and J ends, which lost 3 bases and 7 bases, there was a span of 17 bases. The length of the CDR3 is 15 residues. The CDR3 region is CASSAKGAVGNEQFF. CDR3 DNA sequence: TGTGCCAGCAGCGCGAAAGGGGCAGTGGGTAATGAGCAGTTCTTC. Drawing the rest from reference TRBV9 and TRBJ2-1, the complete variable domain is DSGVTQTPKHLITATGQRVTLRCSPRSGDLSVYWYQQSLDQGLQFLIQYYNGEERAKGNILERFSAQQFPDLHSELNLSSLELGDSALYFCASSAKGAVGNEQFFGPGTRLTVL.

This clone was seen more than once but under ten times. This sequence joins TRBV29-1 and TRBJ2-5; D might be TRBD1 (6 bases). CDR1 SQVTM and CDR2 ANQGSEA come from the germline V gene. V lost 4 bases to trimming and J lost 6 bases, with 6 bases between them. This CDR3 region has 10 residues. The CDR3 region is CSVGGQTQYF. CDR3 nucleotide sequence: TGCAGCGTTGGGGGGCAGACCCAGTACTTC. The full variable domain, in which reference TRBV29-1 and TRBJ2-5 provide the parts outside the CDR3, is SAVISQKPSRDICQRGTSLTIQCQVDSQVTMMFWYRQQPGQSLTLIATANQGSEATYESGFVIDKFPISRPNLTFSTLTVSNMSPEDSSIYLCSVGGQTQYFGPGTRLLVL.

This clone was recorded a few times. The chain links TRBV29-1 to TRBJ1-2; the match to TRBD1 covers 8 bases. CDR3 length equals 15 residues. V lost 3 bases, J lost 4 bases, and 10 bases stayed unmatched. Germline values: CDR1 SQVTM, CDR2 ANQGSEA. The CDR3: CSVDGRGRSGYGYTF. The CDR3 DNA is TGCAGCGTTGATGGCAGGGGGCGCTCGGGCTATGGCTACACCTTC.

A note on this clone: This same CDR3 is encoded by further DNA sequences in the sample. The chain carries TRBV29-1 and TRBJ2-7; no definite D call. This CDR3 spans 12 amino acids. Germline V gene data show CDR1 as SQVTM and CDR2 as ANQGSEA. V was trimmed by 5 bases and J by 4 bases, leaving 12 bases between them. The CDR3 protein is CSVKSRDYEQYF. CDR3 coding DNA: TGCAGCGTTAAATCTAGAGATTACGAGCAGTACTTC.

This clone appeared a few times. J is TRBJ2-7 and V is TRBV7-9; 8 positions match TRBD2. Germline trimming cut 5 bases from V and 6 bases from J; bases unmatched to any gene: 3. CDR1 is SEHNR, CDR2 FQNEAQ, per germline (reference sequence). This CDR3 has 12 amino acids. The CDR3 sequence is CASSVGLAEQYF. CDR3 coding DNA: TGTGCCAGCAGCGTCGGACTAGCCGAGCAGTACTTC.

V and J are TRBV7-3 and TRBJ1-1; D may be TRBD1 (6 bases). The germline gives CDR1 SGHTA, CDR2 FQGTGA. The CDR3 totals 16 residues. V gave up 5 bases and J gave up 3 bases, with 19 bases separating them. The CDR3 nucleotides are TGTGCCAGCAGCCCCCCAGGCAGGGGCCATTACACTGAAGCTTTCTTT. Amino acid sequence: CASSPPGRGHYTEAFF.

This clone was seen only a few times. The CDR3 DNA sequence: TGCAGCGTGGCGGGACTAGCGGGAGAAATAAAGCAGTACTTC. Translation: CSVAGLAGEIKQYF. The chain couples TRBV29-1 to TRBJ2-7, with 14 positions matching TRBD2. CDR3 length equals 14 residues. CDR1 is SQVTM and CDR2 is ANQGSEA in the germline V gene. The V gene end was trimmed by 6 bases and the J gene end by 8 bases; junction bases not matched to a gene: 9.

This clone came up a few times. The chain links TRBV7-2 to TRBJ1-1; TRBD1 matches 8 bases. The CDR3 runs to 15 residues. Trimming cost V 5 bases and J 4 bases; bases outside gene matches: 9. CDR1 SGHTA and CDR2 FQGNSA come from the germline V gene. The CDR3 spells CASSPHQGAVTEAFF. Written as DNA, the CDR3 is TGTGCCAGCAGCCCCCATCAGGGGGCGGTCACTGAAGCTTTCTTT.

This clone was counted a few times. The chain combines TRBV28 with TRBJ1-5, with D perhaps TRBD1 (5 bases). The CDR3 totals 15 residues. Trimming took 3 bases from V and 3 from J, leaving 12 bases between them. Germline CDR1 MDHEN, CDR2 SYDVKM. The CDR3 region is CASSFGGAFNQPQHF. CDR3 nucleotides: TGTGCCAGCAGTTTTGGAGGGGCCTTCAATCAGCCCCAGCATTTT.

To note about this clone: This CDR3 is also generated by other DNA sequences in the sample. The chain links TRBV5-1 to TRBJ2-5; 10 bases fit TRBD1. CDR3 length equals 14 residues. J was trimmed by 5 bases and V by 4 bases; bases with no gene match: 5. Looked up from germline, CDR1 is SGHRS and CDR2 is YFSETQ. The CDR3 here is CASSTGQGRETQYF. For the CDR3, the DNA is TGCGCCAGCAGCACGGGACAGGGGAGGGAGACCCAGTACTTC.

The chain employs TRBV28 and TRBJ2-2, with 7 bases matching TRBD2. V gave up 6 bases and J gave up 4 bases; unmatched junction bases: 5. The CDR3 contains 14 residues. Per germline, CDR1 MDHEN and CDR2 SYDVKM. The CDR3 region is CASRGGRATGELFF. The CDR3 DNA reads TGTGCCAGCAGGGGAGGGAGAGCCACCGGGGAGCTGTTTTTT.

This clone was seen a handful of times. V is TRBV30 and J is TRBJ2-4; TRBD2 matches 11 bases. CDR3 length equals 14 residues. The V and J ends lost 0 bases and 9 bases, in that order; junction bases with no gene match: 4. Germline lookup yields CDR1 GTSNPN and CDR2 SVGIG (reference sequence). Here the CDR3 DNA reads TGTGCCTGGAGTGTACGTGGACTAGCGGGCATTCAGTACTTC. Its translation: CAWSVRGLAGIQYF. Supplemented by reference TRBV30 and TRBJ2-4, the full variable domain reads SQTIHQWPATLVQPVGSPLSLECTVEGTSNPNLYWYRQAAGRGLQLLFYSVGIGQISSEVPQNLSASRPQDRQFILSSKKLLLSDSGFYLCAWSVRGLAGIQYFGAGTRLSVL.

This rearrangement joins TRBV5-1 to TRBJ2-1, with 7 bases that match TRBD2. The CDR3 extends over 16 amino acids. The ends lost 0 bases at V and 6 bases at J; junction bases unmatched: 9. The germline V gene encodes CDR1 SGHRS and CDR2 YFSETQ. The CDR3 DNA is TGCGCCAGCAGCTTGGTCCCTAGCGGACAATCCAATGAGCAGTTCTTC. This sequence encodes CASSLVPSGQSNEQFF.

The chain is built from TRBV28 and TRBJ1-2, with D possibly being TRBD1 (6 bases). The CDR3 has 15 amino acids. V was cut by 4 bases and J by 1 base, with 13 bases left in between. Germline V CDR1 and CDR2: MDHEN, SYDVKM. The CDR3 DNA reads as TGTGCCAGCAGTTCCCCCGGGACAAATAACTATGGCTACACCTTC. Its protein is CASSSPGTNNYGYTF.

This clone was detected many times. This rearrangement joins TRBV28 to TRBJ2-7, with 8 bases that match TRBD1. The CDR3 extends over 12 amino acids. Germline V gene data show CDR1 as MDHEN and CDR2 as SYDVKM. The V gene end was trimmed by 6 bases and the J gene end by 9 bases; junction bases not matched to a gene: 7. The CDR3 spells CASRHGQGGQYF. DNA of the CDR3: TGTGCCAGCAGACACGGACAGGGTGGGCAGTACTTC. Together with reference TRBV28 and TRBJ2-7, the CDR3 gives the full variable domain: DVKVTQSSRYLVKRTGEKVFLECVQDMDHENMFWYRQDPGLGLRLIYFSYDVKMKEKGDIPEGYSVSREKKERFSLILESASTNQTSMYLCASRHGQGGQYFGPGTRLTVT.

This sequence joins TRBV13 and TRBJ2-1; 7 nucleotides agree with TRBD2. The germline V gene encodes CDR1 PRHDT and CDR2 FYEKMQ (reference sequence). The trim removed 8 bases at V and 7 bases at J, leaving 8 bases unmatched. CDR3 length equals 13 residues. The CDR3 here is CASGGGRWNEQFF. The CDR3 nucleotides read TGTGCCAGCGGGGGAGGGAGATGGAATGAGCAGTTCTTC.

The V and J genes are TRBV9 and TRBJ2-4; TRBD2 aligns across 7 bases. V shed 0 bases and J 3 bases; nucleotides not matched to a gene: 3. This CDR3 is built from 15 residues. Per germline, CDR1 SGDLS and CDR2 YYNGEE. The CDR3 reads CASSVGGSGKNIQYF. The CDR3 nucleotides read TGTGCCAGCAGCGTAGGCGGGAGCGGCAAAAACATTCAGTACTTC.

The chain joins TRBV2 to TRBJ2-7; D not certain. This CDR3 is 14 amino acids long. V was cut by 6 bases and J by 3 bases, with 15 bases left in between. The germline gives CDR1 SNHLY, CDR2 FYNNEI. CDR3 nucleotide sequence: TGTGCCAGCAGAACGGAGCAGCGCAGCTACGAGCAGTACTTC. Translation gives CASRTEQRSYEQYF.

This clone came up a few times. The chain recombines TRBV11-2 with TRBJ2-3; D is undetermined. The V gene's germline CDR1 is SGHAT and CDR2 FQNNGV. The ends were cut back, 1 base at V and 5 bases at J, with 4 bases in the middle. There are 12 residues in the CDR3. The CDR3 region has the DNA TGTGCCAGCAGCTTAGCGGGAGATACGCAGTATTTT. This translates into CASSLAGDTQYF.